This is a list of T cell receptor beta chains from one sample in a study of ipilimumab plus nivolumab after autologous stem cell transplantation. The assay was immunoSEQ multiplex PCR, and TCRdb's table has in-frame clones only and misses some. Seen here are roughly 45,000 clones, 88% observed once, and the top ten hold about 0.97%. The input for sequencing was PBMCs, taken in a trial of ipilimumab plus nivolumab as post-transplant consolidation. These receptor sequences come from a male donor with multiple myeloma. Both conserved end residues are part of each CDR3. D genes are given only for firm matches. The size of a clone is reported for some rows only, either as once, few or many, or as a class for expanded clones.

cdr3_nt: TGTGCCAGCAGCCAAGGCGCTACTAGCGGCTACGAGCAGTACTTC
cdr3_aa: CASSQGATSGYEQYF
d_call: TRBD2
v_call: TRBV4-2
j_call: TRBJ2-7
clone_size: NA

cdr3_nt: TGTGCCAGCAGCGCTTCTTTAGGGAGCTCCTACGAGCAGTACTTC
cdr3_aa: CASSASLGSSYEQYF
d_call: NA
v_call: TRBV5-4
j_call: TRBJ2-7
clone_size: NA

cdr3_nt: TGCGCCAGCAGCCAGGCCGGGACAGGGCTTTCGAGAGGCTACACCTTC
cdr3_aa: CASSQAGTGLSRGYTF
d_call: TRBD1
v_call: TRBV4-1
j_call: TRBJ1-2
clone_size: NA

cdr3_nt: TGTGCCAGCAGTGAAGCGAAAAGCGTCTATGGCTACACCTTC
cdr3_aa: CASSEAKSVYGYTF
d_call: NA
v_call: TRBV2
j_call: TRBJ1-2
clone_size: NA

cdr3_nt: TGTGCCAGCAGTGCGGGGCGTTTCTACGAGCAGTACTTC
cdr3_aa: CASSAGRFYEQYF
d_call: NA
v_call: TRBV6-1
j_call: TRBJ2-7
clone_size: NA

cdr3_nt: TGTGCCAGTAGTATAGTAGGGGGCGTTGGCACTGAAGCTTTCTTT
cdr3_aa: CASSIVGGVGTEAFF
d_call: TRBD1
v_call: TRBV19
j_call: TRBJ1-1
clone_size: NA

cdr3_nt: TGCAGCGTCGGTCCGGGCCCTAGCGGGAGCGATACGCAGTATTTT
cdr3_aa: CSVGPGPSGSDTQYF
d_call: TRBD2
v_call: TRBV29-1
j_call: TRBJ2-3
clone_size: NA

cdr3_nt: TGTGCCAGCAGCTTGGCCGGGACAGGGCTAGACTATGGCTACACCTTC
cdr3_aa: CASSLAGTGLDYGYTF
d_call: TRBD1
v_call: TRBV5-4
j_call: TRBJ1-2
clone_size: NA

cdr3_nt: TGTGCCAGCAGTCGGGAACTTTTAATCTCCTACAATGAGCAGTTCTTC
cdr3_aa: CASSRELLISYNEQFF
d_call: NA
v_call: TRBV5-5
j_call: TRBJ2-1
clone_size: NA

cdr3_nt: TGTGCCAGCAGTTCGGACAGGCTAGAAGATGGCTACACCTTC
cdr3_aa: CASSSDRLEDGYTF
d_call: TRBD1
v_call: TRBV28
j_call: TRBJ1-2
clone_size: NA

cdr3_nt: TGCGCCAGCAGCCAAGTCTCCCCCCCAACTTCGGCAGAGGATGGCTACACCTTC
cdr3_aa: CASSQVSPPTSAEDGYTF
d_call: NA
v_call: TRBV4-3
j_call: TRBJ1-2
clone_size: NA

cdr3_nt: TGTGCCCGCGGACAGGGTAATTATGGCTACACCTTC
cdr3_aa: CARGQGNYGYTF
d_call: TRBD1
v_call: TRBV28
j_call: TRBJ1-2
clone_size: NA

cdr3_nt: TGTGCCAGCAGGAGTGGACAGGGGAGAAATCAGCCCCAGCATTTT
cdr3_aa: CASRSGQGRNQPQHF
d_call: TRBD1
v_call: TRBV6-5
j_call: TRBJ1-5
clone_size: NA

cdr3_nt: TGTGCCATCAGTGAATATGATAGGGAGCCCCAGCATTTT
cdr3_aa: CAISEYDREPQHF
d_call: NA
v_call: TRBV10-3
j_call: TRBJ1-5
clone_size: NA

cdr3_nt: TGTGCCAGCAGCCAAGAAGGTGATGGGCGCCGTCAAGAGACCCAGTACTTC
cdr3_aa: CASSQEGDGRRQETQYF
d_call: NA
v_call: TRBV4-2
j_call: TRBJ2-5
clone_size: NA

cdr3_nt: TGTGCCAGCAGCCCCTGGACAGGGGATGGCAATGAGCAGTTCTTC
cdr3_aa: CASSPWTGDGNEQFF
d_call: TRBD1
v_call: TRBV7-3
j_call: TRBJ2-1
clone_size: few

cdr3_nt: TGTGCCAGCAGCTTAGCTTACGGGGAGAATGAGCAGTTCTTC
cdr3_aa: CASSLAYGENEQFF
d_call: NA
v_call: TRBV7-2
j_call: TRBJ2-1
clone_size: NA

cdr3_nt: TGTGCCAGCAGTTATCGGGAGGGAGGAAACAATGAGCAGTTCTTC
cdr3_aa: CASSYREGGNNEQFF
d_call: TRBD2
v_call: TRBV6-5
j_call: TRBJ2-1
clone_size: NA

cdr3_nt: TGTGCCAGCAGCGCCCGACGGACCACTGAAGCTTTCTTT
cdr3_aa: CASSARRTTEAFF
d_call: NA
v_call: TRBV9
j_call: TRBJ1-1
clone_size: NA

cdr3_nt: TGTGCCAGTAGTAGCATCTCAGTACCCCCCTATGAGCAGTTCTTC
cdr3_aa: CASSSISVPPYEQFF
d_call: NA
v_call: TRBV19
j_call: TRBJ2-1
clone_size: NA

cdr3_nt: TGTGCCAGCAGTACACAGGGGGACACTGAAGCTTTCTTT
cdr3_aa: CASSTQGDTEAFF
d_call: TRBD1
v_call: TRBV6-5
j_call: TRBJ1-1
clone_size: NA

cdr3_nt: TGTGCCAGCTCACCACAACATGGGCCCGTGTTAGATGAGCAGTTCTTC
cdr3_aa: CASSPQHGPVLDEQFF
d_call: NA
v_call: TRBV18
j_call: TRBJ2-1
clone_size: NA

cdr3_nt: TGTGCCAGCAGCCAAGATCATGGGGGAGCTGGGGCCAACGTCCTGACTTTC
cdr3_aa: CASSQDHGGAGANVLTF
d_call: NA
v_call: TRBV4-2
j_call: TRBJ2-6
clone_size: NA

cdr3_nt: TGTGCCAGCACCGAATGGCAGACTAATGAAAAACTGTTTTTT
cdr3_aa: CASTEWQTNEKLFF
d_call: NA
v_call: TRBV6-1
j_call: TRBJ1-4
clone_size: NA

cdr3_nt: TGTGCCACCAGCAGAGTTGGCCTAGCCGATGGATCTGAGCAGTTCTTC
cdr3_aa: CATSRVGLADGSEQFF
d_call: NA
v_call: TRBV15
j_call: TRBJ2-1
clone_size: NA

cdr3_nt: TGTGCCAGCAGTGGGTCAGGGGGAAACTATGGCTACACCTTC
cdr3_aa: CASSGSGGNYGYTF
d_call: TRBD1
v_call: TRBV6-5
j_call: TRBJ1-2
clone_size: NA

cdr3_nt: TGTGCCAGCAGCCCAGTTGGGGGGCGGTTCGACGAGCAGTACTTC
cdr3_aa: CASSPVGGRFDEQYF
d_call: NA
v_call: TRBV7-9
j_call: TRBJ2-7
clone_size: NA

cdr3_nt: TGTGCCAGCTCACTGGGCACTGAAGCTTTCTTT
cdr3_aa: CASSLGTEAFF
d_call: NA
v_call: TRBV27
j_call: TRBJ1-1
clone_size: NA

cdr3_nt: TGTGCCAGCAGCCAAGAACCAGCGGGGAGCTCCTACAATGAGCAGTTCTTC
cdr3_aa: CASSQEPAGSSYNEQFF
d_call: TRBD2
v_call: TRBV4-2
j_call: TRBJ2-1
clone_size: NA

cdr3_nt: TGTGCCAGCAGGGAGAGCGGGGGCACAGATACGCAGTATTTT
cdr3_aa: CASRESGGTDTQYF
d_call: TRBD2
v_call: TRBV7-2
j_call: TRBJ2-3
clone_size: NA

cdr3_nt: TGTGCCAGCAGCGTAGAGGGCCTCCCAGGCACCGGGGAGCTGTTTTTT
cdr3_aa: CASSVEGLPGTGELFF
d_call: NA
v_call: TRBV9
j_call: TRBJ2-2
clone_size: few

cdr3_nt: TGTGCCAGCAGCTTACCCCCTCTCCCGGACGGCTCTGGAAACACCATATATTTT
cdr3_aa: CASSLPPLPDGSGNTIYF
d_call: NA
v_call: TRBV7-2
j_call: TRBJ1-3
clone_size: NA

cdr3_nt: TGTGCCAGCAGCATGAACCGAGAATCACCCCTCCACTTT
cdr3_aa: CASSMNRESPLHF
d_call: NA
v_call: TRBV7-2
j_call: TRBJ1-6
clone_size: NA

cdr3_nt: TGTGCTAGCAGCTTATCCTCCGGGACAGGGTACGAGCAGTACTTC
cdr3_aa: CASSLSSGTGYEQYF
d_call: TRBD1
v_call: TRBV7-7
j_call: TRBJ2-7
clone_size: NA

cdr3_nt: TGTGCCAGCAGGGAGGGGGACAGGGGGCTCTACGAGCAGTACTTC
cdr3_aa: CASREGDRGLYEQYF
d_call: TRBD1
v_call: TRBV6-4
j_call: TRBJ2-7
clone_size: NA

cdr3_nt: TGCAGCGTACGACGGACAGGGGGCACCGAGCAGTACTTC
cdr3_aa: CSVRRTGGTEQYF
d_call: TRBD1
v_call: TRBV29-1
j_call: TRBJ2-7
clone_size: NA

cdr3_nt: TGTGCCAGCAGTCCAGGATCCGACTGGGAGCAGTACTTC
cdr3_aa: CASSPGSDWEQYF
d_call: NA
v_call: TRBV7-9
j_call: TRBJ2-7
clone_size: NA

cdr3_nt: TGCGCCAGCAGCCCGCGGACGGACAACTATGGCTACACCTTC
cdr3_aa: CASSPRTDNYGYTF
d_call: NA
v_call: TRBV5-1
j_call: TRBJ1-2
clone_size: NA

cdr3_nt: TGTGCCAGTAGTAACCCCGGAGCGGAGGGCGCCTACGAGCAGTACTTC
cdr3_aa: CASSNPGAEGAYEQYF
d_call: NA
v_call: TRBV19
j_call: TRBJ2-7
clone_size: few

cdr3_nt: TGCAGCGGGGGCGGGAATGAGCAGTTCTTC
cdr3_aa: CSGGGNEQFF
d_call: NA
v_call: TRBV29-1
j_call: TRBJ2-1
clone_size: NA

cdr3_nt: TGTGCCAGCAGTCGGACCCCAGGGAACACTGAAGCTTTCTTT
cdr3_aa: CASSRTPGNTEAFF
d_call: NA
v_call: TRBV25-1
j_call: TRBJ1-1
clone_size: NA

cdr3_nt: TGTGCCAGCAGTATTCGGGGCACCGGGGAGCTGTTTTTT
cdr3_aa: CASSIRGTGELFF
d_call: NA
v_call: TRBV2
j_call: TRBJ2-2
clone_size: NA

cdr3_nt: TGTGCCAGCAGCTTAGGGGACAATGAAGCTTTCTTT
cdr3_aa: CASSLGDNEAFF
d_call: NA
v_call: TRBV7-9
j_call: TRBJ1-1
clone_size: NA

cdr3_nt: TGCGCCAGCAGCTTGGACGCGCCTTCCTACGAGCAGTACTTC
cdr3_aa: CASSLDAPSYEQYF
d_call: NA
v_call: TRBV5-1
j_call: TRBJ2-7
clone_size: NA

cdr3_nt: TGTGCCAGCACCCATACAGGGGGCTTCACCGGGGAGCTGTTTTTT
cdr3_aa: CASTHTGGFTGELFF
d_call: TRBD1
v_call: TRBV6-6
j_call: TRBJ2-2
clone_size: NA

cdr3_nt: TGTGCCAGCAGCGTAGTTTCCGGGGATGGCTATGGCTACACCTTC
cdr3_aa: CASSVVSGDGYGYTF
d_call: NA
v_call: TRBV9
j_call: TRBJ1-2
clone_size: NA

cdr3_nt: TGTGCCAGCAGTCGGCCAGGGACAGCTAACGAGCAGTACTTC
cdr3_aa: CASSRPGTANEQYF
d_call: TRBD1
v_call: TRBV6-5
j_call: TRBJ2-7
clone_size: once

cdr3_nt: TGCGCCAGCAGCCAACAGCGGGTTGAGACCCAGTACTTC
cdr3_aa: CASSQQRVETQYF
d_call: NA
v_call: TRBV4-1
j_call: TRBJ2-5
clone_size: NA

cdr3_nt: TGTGCCAGCAGTGAAGCCCGAAGCGGGAGTTGGGAGACCCAGTACTTC
cdr3_aa: CASSEARSGSWETQYF
d_call: TRBD2
v_call: TRBV6-1
j_call: TRBJ2-5
clone_size: NA

cdr3_nt: TGTGCCAGCAGCCCTTATCAGGGGACTGAAGCTTTCTTT
cdr3_aa: CASSPYQGTEAFF
d_call: NA
v_call: TRBV14
j_call: TRBJ1-1
clone_size: NA

cdr3_nt: TGTGCCAGCAGCGTCCGGACTAGCGGGGGCTTAGAGACCCAGTACTTC
cdr3_aa: CASSVRTSGGLETQYF
d_call: TRBD2
v_call: TRBV4-2
j_call: TRBJ2-5
clone_size: NA

cdr3_nt: TGTGCCAGCAGCGTAGGCAGTAAGGGGGGTGGCGAGCAGTACTTC
cdr3_aa: CASSVGSKGGGEQYF
d_call: NA
v_call: TRBV9
j_call: TRBJ2-7
clone_size: NA

cdr3_nt: TGTGCCAGCAGTGAAGGTTTGGATGCGGCCGGGGAGCTGTTTTTT
cdr3_aa: CASSEGLDAAGELFF
d_call: NA
v_call: TRBV25-1
j_call: TRBJ2-2
clone_size: NA

cdr3_nt: TGTGCCTGGAGCGATAGACAGGGCCATCAGCCCCAGCATTTT
cdr3_aa: CAWSDRQGHQPQHF
d_call: TRBD1
v_call: TRBV30
j_call: TRBJ1-5
clone_size: NA

cdr3_nt: TGTGCCAGCAGTGCCCGACAGGGGGGGAGGTCTGAAGCTTTCTTT
cdr3_aa: CASSARQGGRSEAFF
d_call: TRBD1
v_call: TRBV2
j_call: TRBJ1-1
clone_size: NA

cdr3_nt: TGTGCCAGCAGTGGGACAGGGGGGGGCACTGAAGCTTTCTTT
cdr3_aa: CASSGTGGGTEAFF
d_call: TRBD1
v_call: TRBV2
j_call: TRBJ1-1
clone_size: few